This is a list of T cell receptor beta chains from one sample in a study of T cell repertoires in cytomegalovirus infection. TCRdb itself ran the reads through MiXCR, one entry per CDR3 protein. The table has roughly 630,000 distinct CDR3 sequences, 24% seen once. The sequenced material came from CD8+ T cells from PBMCs. The receptors come from a human donor in good health (CMV status not recorded). Some clones in this sample may be carry-over from other donors' samples. Both conserved end residues are part of each CDR3. A D gene is named only where the DNA matches it firmly. Rows give clone size only sometimes, using once, few, many, or a class for an expanded clone.

>TRBJ2-3|few|.|TRBV6-2/TRBV6-3
TGTGCCAGCAGTTACGGGGTGTTCGGCACAGATACGCAGTATTTT
CASSYGVFGTDTQYF
>TRBJ1-6|few|TRBD1|TRBV6-1
TGTGCCAGCAGTTCTGACAGGGGATTAGAATCACCCCTCCACTTT
CASSSDRGLESPLHF
>TRBJ1-2|few|.|TRBV4-1
TGCGCCAGCAGCCAAGAACAGAGAACTAACTATGGCTACACCTTC
CASSQEQRTNYGYTF
>TRBJ2-1|.|.|TRBV19
TGTGCCAGTAGTGAAGGGAATAGGGGCTACAATGAGCAGTTCTTC
CASSEGNRGYNEQFF
>TRBJ1-1|.|.|TRBV13
TGTGCCAGCAGTCCCAGCGTAGATGGAGTGGAAGCTTTCTTT
CASSPSVDGVEAFF
>TRBJ1-5|.|TRBD1|TRBV6-5
TGTGCCAGCAGTACCCGACAGGGATATAGCAATCAGCCCCAGCATTTT
CASSTRQGYSNQPQHF
>TRBJ2-7|many|.|TRBV12-3/TRBV12-4
TGTGCCAGCAGTCGGACGGAATTCTACGAGCAGTACTTC
CASSRTEFYEQYF
>TRBJ1-5|.|.|TRBV7-8
TGTGTCAGCAGCTTAGGGGGTGTTGAGGGGACTTATAGCAATCAGCCCCAGCATTTT
CVSSLGGVEGTYSNQPQHF
>TRBJ1-1|few|.|TRBV7-9
TGTGCCAGCAGCTTTGACCCGGAGGCTTTCTTT
CASSFDPEAFF
>TRBJ1-5|.|.|TRBV6-5
TGTGCCAGCAGTCCCGATGGGATAGGGCAGCCCCAGCATTTT
CASSPDGIGQPQHF
>TRBJ1-5|many|.|TRBV7-2
TGTGCCAGCAGCTCATACGGTGATCAGCCCCAGCATTTT
CASSSYGDQPQHF
>TRBJ1-2|.|.|TRBV6-8
TGTGCCAGCAGTTCCTCAAGGGCGAGCTACACCTTC
CASSSSRASYTF
>TRBJ2-2|few|.|TRBV2
TGTGCCAGCAGTTTTAGGGTCACCGGGGAGCTGTTTTTT
CASSFRVTGELFF
>TRBJ2-5|.|TRBD2|TRBV18
TGTGCCAGCTCACCGAAGGCTAGCGGGGGGCCACAAGAGACCCAGTACTTC
CASSPKASGGPQETQYF
>TRBJ2-1|few|.|TRBV6-1
TGTGCCAGCAGTTCAGCAGGGGTCAGGGATGAGCAGTTCTTC
CASSSAGVRDEQFF